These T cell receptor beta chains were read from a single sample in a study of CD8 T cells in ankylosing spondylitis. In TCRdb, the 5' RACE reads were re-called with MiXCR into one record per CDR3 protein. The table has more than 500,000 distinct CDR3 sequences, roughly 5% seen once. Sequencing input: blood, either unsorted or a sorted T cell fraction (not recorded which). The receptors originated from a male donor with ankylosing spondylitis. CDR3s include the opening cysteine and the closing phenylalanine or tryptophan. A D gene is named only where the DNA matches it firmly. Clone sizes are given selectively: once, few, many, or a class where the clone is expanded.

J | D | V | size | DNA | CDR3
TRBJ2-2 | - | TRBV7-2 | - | TGTGCCAGCAGCTTAGTTGGGGGACGTAACACCGGGGAGCTGTTTTTT | CASSLVGGRNTGELFF
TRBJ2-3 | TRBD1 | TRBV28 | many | TGTGCCAGCAGTTCCCCCGGGACAGGGGCATTAGATACGCAGTATTTT | CASSSPGTGALDTQYF
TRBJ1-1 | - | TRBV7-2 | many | TGTGCCAGCAGCATTACCAGGGGAAGCGCTTTCTTT | CASSITRGSAFF
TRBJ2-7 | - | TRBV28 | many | TGTGCCAGCAGTCCCGGGACGGTAGGCTCCTACGAGCAGTACTTC | CASSPGTVGSYEQYF
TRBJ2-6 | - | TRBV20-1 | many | TGCAGTGCTAGAGATCTTACGAGGGCCAACGTCCTGACTTTC | CSARDLTRANVLTF
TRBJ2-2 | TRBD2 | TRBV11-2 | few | TGTGCCAGCAGCTTCTGGGGGGGGTTCGAGGCCGGGGAGCTGTTTTTT | CASSFWGGFEAGELFF
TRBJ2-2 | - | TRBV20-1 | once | TGCTGTGCTCTTAAAGGGGGAGGAATTTATTATCCCGGGGAGCTGTTTTTT | CCALKGGGIYYPGELFF
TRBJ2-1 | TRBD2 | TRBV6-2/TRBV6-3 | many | TGTGCCGGATCCATGCTAGCGGGGGGGTACAATGAGCAGTTCTTC | CAGSMLAGGYNEQFF
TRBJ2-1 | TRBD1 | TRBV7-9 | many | TGTGCCAGCAGCGAACCGGCAGGGGGCATGTACAATGAGCAGTTCTTC | CASSEPAGGMYNEQFF
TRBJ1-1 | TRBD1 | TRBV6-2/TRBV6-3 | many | TGTGCCAGCAAAGTCTCCGTGACAGGGGATATCAAGAGTGTTGAAAACTTTGAAGCTTTCTTT | CASKVSVTGDIKSVENFEAFF
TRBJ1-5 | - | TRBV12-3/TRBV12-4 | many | TGTGCCAGCAGTTGGGGGAATCAGCCCCAGCATTTT | CASSWGNQPQHF
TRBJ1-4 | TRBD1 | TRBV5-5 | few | TGTGCCAGCAGCGATGGACAGGGGGCATGGGAAAAACTGTTTTTT | CASSDGQGAWEKLFF
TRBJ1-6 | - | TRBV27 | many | TGTGCCAGCAGGAGCCTTAATTCACCCCTCCACTTT | CASRSLNSPLHF
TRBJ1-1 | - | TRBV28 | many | TGTGCCAGCAGCCGTGAGCTGGAAGCTTTCTTT | CASSRELEAFF
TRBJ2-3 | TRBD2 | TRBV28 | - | TGTGCCAGCAGTCGGCTAGCGGGAGGAACGCAGTATTTT | CASSRLAGGTQYF
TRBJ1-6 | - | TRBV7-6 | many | TGTGCCAGCAGCCCCGCGGAGAGGTCACCCCTCCACTTT | CASSPAERSPLHF
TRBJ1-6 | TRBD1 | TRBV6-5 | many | TGTGCCAGCAGTAACGGACAGGGTTACTCACCCCTCCACTTT | CASSNGQGYSPLHF
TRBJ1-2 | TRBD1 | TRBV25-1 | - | TGTGCCAGCAGTGGCTCACCGGGACAGGGGGCGAACTATGGCTACACCTTC | CASSGSPGQGANYGYTF
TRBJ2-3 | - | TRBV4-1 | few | TGCGCCAGCAGCCAGTTCTCAAAGGGCGGGGTCACAGATACGCAGTATTTT | CASSQFSKGGVTDTQYF
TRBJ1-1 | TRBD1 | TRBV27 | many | TGTGCCAGCAGTTTCCAGGGGGCAAACACTGAAGCTTTCTTT | CASSFQGANTEAFF
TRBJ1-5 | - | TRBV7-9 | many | TGTGCCAGCAGCCCGCCAGGGGCAGACCTCTATCAGCCCCAGCATTTT | CASSPPGADLYQPQHF
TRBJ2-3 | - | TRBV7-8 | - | TGTGCCAGCAGCTTCCCCGCGGGGATGCCCGGGGGCACAGATACGCAGTATTTT | CASSFPAGMPGGTDTQYF
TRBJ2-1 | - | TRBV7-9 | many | TGTGCCAGCAGCTGGGACGCCCAACGGCAGTTCTTC | CASSWDAQRQFF
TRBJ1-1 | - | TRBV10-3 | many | TGTGCCATCAGTGAGACCCAAAACGGGGAAGCTTTCTTT | CAISETQNGEAFF
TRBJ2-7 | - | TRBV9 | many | TGTGCCAGCAGCGTCACCGGGACACCTAGGACGCCCTACGAGCAGTACTTC | CASSVTGTPRTPYEQYF
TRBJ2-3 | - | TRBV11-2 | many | TGTGCCAGCAGCTTAATCTTTATCGAGGGTAGGAGTTCCGGTAGGGATACGCAGTATTTT | CASSLIFIEGRSSGRDTQYF
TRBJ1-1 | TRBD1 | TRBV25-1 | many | TGTGCCAGCAATGGACAGGGGGGCACTGAAGCTTTCTTT | CASNGQGGTEAFF
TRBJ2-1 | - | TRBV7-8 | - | TGTGCCAGCAGCTTAGGCGGGGTCCTCCCCCATGAGCAGTTCTTC | CASSLGGVLPHEQFF
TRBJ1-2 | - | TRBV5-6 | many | TGTGCCAGCAGCTTCGGGGAGGGTTACGGCTACACCTTC | CASSFGEGYGYTF
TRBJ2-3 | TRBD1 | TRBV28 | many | TGTGCCAGCAGTACCCTTCAGGGGGCATACACAGATACGCAGTATTTT | CASSTLQGAYTDTQYF
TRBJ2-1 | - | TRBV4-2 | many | TGTGCCAGCAGCCAAGATTATCTAGCCTATGAGCAGTTCTTC | CASSQDYLAYEQFF
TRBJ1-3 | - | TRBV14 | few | TGTGCCAGCAGCCAATGGAACCTCTTCTCTGGAAACACCATATATTTT | CASSQWNLFSGNTIYF
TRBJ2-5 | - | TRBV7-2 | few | TGTGCCAGCAGCAACCTAGCTATCCTGCGGGAGACCCAGTACTTC | CASSNLAILRETQYF
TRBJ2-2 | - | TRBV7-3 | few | TGTGCCAGCAGCTTACTGGTGGAGACCGGGGAGCTGTTTTTT | CASSLLVETGELFF
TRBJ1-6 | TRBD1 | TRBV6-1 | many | TGTGCCAGCAGCCGGACAGGGCGAAATTCACCCCTCCACTTT | CASSRTGRNSPLHF
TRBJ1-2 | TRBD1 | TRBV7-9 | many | TGTGCCAGCAGCTACAGGGGGGCCTATGGCTACACCTTC | CASSYRGAYGYTF
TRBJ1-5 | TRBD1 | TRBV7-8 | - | TGTGCCAGCAGCAATCCCCGACAGGGGGGTCTCAATCAGCCCCAGCATTTT | CASSNPRQGGLNQPQHF
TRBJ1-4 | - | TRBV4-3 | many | TGCGCCAGCAGCCGCGGCGCAACTAATGAAAAACTGTTTTTT | CASSRGATNEKLFF
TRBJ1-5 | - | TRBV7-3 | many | TGTGCCAGCAGCTTTTCACATCGCAATCAGCCCCAGCATTTT | CASSFSHRNQPQHF
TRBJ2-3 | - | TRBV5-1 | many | TGCGCCAGCAGGTTTGGACTGACCACAGATACGCAGTATTTT | CASRFGLTTDTQYF
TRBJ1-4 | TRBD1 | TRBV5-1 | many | TGCGCCAGCAGCCTGCGGACAGGAGAAAAACTGTTTTTT | CASSLRTGEKLFF
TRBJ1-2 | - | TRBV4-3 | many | TGCGCCAGCAGCCAAGGGCTCGAACAGTCGAACTCCTTC | CASSQGLEQSNSF
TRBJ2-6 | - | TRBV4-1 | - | TGCGCCAGCAGCCAAGATATCGCAGGGCCGCCGTCCTCTGGGGCCAACGTCCTGACTTTC | CASSQDIAGPPSSGANVLTF
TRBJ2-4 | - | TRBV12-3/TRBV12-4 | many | TGTGCCAGCAGTGCCGTAGCCAAAAACATTCAGTACTTC | CASSAVAKNIQYF
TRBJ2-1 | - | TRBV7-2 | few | TGTGCCAGCAGCCCCCAGGGGGTTAGCGGGCTGGAGCAGTTCTTC | CASSPQGVSGLEQFF
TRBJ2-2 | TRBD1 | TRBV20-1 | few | TGCAGTGCTAGACCGCCGGGACAGATGAACACCGGGGAGCTGTTTTTT | CSARPPGQMNTGELFF
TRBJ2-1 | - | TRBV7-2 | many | TGTGCCAGCAGCTTAAGGGGGTGGGCCAATGAGCAGTTCTTC | CASSLRGWANEQFF
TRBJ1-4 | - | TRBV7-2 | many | TGTGCCAGCAGCTCTTATACGTCGGGGGAAAAACTGTTTTTT | CASSSYTSGEKLFF
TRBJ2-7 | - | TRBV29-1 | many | TGCAGCGTTGAAGATCAGGGGCAGGGCGCCCGCTACGAGCAGTACTTC | CSVEDQGQGARYEQYF
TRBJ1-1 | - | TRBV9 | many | TGTGCCAGCAGCGTAGAGCTGGGGGCGAGGACTGAAGCTTTCTTT | CASSVELGARTEAFF